The clone carrying this T cell receptor (beta chain) has only a few counts. The target antigen is unknown. These data belong to a study of T cell repertoires in cytomegalovirus infection. Study conclusions and caveats: Dominant in the ex vivo response were TCR beta clonotypes restricted by HLA-C and specific for CMV.

Each CDR3 protein gets one entry after TCRdb re-called the reads with MiXCR. This sample has about a million distinct CDR3 sequences, with 31% found just once. The sequenced sample was cultured CD8+ T cells from PBMCs, obtained from culture after CMV antigen stimulation. This receptor was taken from a human donor in good health (CMV status not recorded). Some clones in this sample may be carry-over from other donors' samples.

The CDR3, as DNA: TGCAGTGCTAGATCTGGTGAAGCCTACGAGCAGTACGTC. Protein sequence: CSARSGEAYEQYV. The chain recombines TRBV20-1 with TRBJ2-7; D is unclear. V was clipped by 2 bases and J by 2 bases, with 10 bases between them. The CDR3 consists of 13 residues. CDR1 is DFQATT and CDR2 is SNEGSKA in the germline V gene (reference sequence).